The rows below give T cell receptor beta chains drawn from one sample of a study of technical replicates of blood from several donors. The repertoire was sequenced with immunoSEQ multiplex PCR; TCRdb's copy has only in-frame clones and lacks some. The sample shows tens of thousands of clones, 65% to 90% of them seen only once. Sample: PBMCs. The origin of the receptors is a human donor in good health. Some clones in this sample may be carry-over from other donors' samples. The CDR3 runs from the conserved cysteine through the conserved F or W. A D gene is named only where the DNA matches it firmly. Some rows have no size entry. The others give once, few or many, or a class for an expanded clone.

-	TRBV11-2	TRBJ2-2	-	TGTGCCAGCAGCTCCCTCAACACCGGGGAGCTGTTTTTT	CASSSLNTGELFF
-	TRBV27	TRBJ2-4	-	TGTGCCAGCAGTCCCGTATCCCTAGCCAAAAACATTCAGTACTTC	CASSPVSLAKNIQYF
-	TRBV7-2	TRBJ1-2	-	TGTGCCAGCAGCCCCAGGGATGGCTACACCTTC	CASSPRDGYTF
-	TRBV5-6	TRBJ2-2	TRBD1	TGTGCCAGCAGCTTTGGACAGGGGACCCCCGGGGAGCTGTTTTTT	CASSFGQGTPGELFF
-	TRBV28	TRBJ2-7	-	TGTGCCAGCAGTACCCCCGGAGGTGGATCCTACGAGCAGTACTTC	CASSTPGGGSYEQYF
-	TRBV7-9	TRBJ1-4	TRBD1	TGTGCCAGCAGCTCAAACCGACAGGGGGCACATGGAGAAAAACTGTTTTTT	CASSSNRQGAHGEKLFF
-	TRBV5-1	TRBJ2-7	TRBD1	TGCGCCAGCAGCTTTGACAGGGTGAACTCCTACGAGCAGTACTTC	CASSFDRVNSYEQYF
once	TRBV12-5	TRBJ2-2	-	TGTGCTAGTTCGATCGGGGGGCGGAACACCGGGGAGCTGTTTTTT	CASSIGGRNTGELFF
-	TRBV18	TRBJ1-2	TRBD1	TGTGCCAGCTCATCGACAGGGGTGGGACAGGGCTACACCTTC	CASSSTGVGQGYTF
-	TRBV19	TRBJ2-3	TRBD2	TGTGCCAGTAGTATCATAGCGGGAGGGTTGGATACGCAGTATTTT	CASSIIAGGLDTQYF
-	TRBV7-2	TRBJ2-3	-	TGTGCCAGCAGCTTAGGAAGGGGCTTGCAGTATTTT	CASSLGRGLQYF
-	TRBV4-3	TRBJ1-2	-	TGCGCCAGCAGCCCCCGCCAGGCGACCGCTGACGGCTACACCTTC	CASSPRQATADGYTF
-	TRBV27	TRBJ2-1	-	TGTGCCAGCAGTTCTTTAGGGGCGGAGCAGTTCTTC	CASSSLGAEQFF
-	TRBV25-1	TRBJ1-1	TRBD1	TGTGCCAGCAGCGGACAGGGGAGCACTGAAGCTTTCTTT	CASSGQGSTEAFF
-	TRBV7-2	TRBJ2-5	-	TGTGCCAGCAGCTTAGACAGGGCCAAAGAGACCCAGTACTTC	CASSLDRAKETQYF
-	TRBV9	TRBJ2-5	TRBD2	TGTGCCAGCAGCGCTTTCGCCGGGGGGAACCAAGAGACCCAGTACTTC	CASSAFAGGNQETQYF
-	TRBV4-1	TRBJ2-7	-	TGCGCCAGCAGCCAAGTCGGGAGATACGAGCAGTACTTC	CASSQVGRYEQYF
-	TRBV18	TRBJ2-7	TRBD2	TGTGCCAGCTCACCAGGGACTAGCGGTTACGAGCAGTACTTC	CASSPGTSGYEQYF
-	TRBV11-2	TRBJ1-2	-	TGTGCCAGCAGCTCGCACAGGGTAGCTAACTATGGCTACACCTTC	CASSSHRVANYGYTF
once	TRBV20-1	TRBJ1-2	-	TGCAGTTTCGGGGGGGTCCATGGCTACACCTTC	CSFGGVHGYTF
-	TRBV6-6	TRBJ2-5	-	TGTGCCAGCAGCCCGAGGGGGGGGGAGACCCAGTACTTC	CASSPRGGETQYF
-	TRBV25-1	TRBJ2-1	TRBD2	TGTGCCAGCAGTGCCGTCGCCGGGACTAGCGTTTACAATGAGCAGTTCTTC	CASSAVAGTSVYNEQFF
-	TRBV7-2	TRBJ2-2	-	TGTGCCAGCAGCTTTTTCGCTAGGCAGAACACCGGGGAGCTGTTTTTT	CASSFFARQNTGELFF
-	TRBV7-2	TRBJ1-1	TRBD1	TGTGCCAGCAGCTCGGACAGGAGGAACACTGAAGCTTTCTTT	CASSSDRRNTEAFF
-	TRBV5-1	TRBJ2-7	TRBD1	TGCGCCAGCAGGCCGAGGACAGGGGGCATTCACTCCGAGCAGTACTTC	CASRPRTGGIHSEQYF